This TCR beta chain was identified during a study of regulatory T cells in long-lasting Graves disease. Time point meaning: newly diagnosed GD, antithyroid drugs for less than 3 months. TCR sequences were obtained from RNA taken from PBMCs. The table lists this clonotype with a few counts. V lost 3 bases to trimming and J lost 16 bases, with 16 bases between them. This CDR3 has 12 residues. Germline-derived CDR1 and CDR2 are MNHEY and SVGEGT. Building of the TCR beta libraries involved iRepertoire HTBI primers and Arm-PCR of CDR3 regions. MiXCR was run by TCRdb on the multiplex PCR reads, yielding one entry per CDR3 protein. Of a few hundred thousand distinct CDR3 sequences in the sample, 10% to 15% were seen once. These same data were also listed under a study on T cells in Graves' hyperthyroidism and ophthalmopathy. That work contributes: Among thyroid clonotypes expanded above 0.001, most also appeared in blood.

The V and J genes are TRBV6-2 or TRBV6-3 and TRBJ2-1, with D maybe TRBD1 (5 bases). The material sequenced was peripheral blood mononuclear cells (PBMCs), taken at new diagnosis, from a patient treated with antithyroid drugs. The receptor was derived from a woman aged 18-29 years with Graves disease. The CDR3 sequence is CASSYLSRVLFF. The DNA for the CDR3 is TGTGCCAGCAGTTATCTCTCCAGGGTTCTATTCTTC.